This T cell receptor (beta chain) was identified in a study of patients and donors after allogeneic stem cell transplantation. This CDR3 has 15 residues. Germline CDR1 reads KGHSH; CDR2 reads LQKENI. Trimming at V came to 3 bases and at J to 4 bases, leaving 8 bases not matched to a gene. TCRdb re-derived calls from the RT-PCR reads in MiXCR, one entry per CDR3 protein. The table has fewer than 500,000 distinct CDR3 sequences, 16% seen once; the top ten hold over 6%. V is TRBV18 and J is TRBJ1-2, with 7 bases aligning to TRBD1. Sequencing was performed on blood, either unsorted or a sorted T cell fraction (not recorded which). The sequence came from a human donor who was either an allogeneic HSCT recipient or a stem cell or donor lymphocyte infusion donor (not recorded which). It is not recorded whose cells these are; they may come from a transplant donor. CDR3 in DNA: TGTGCCAGCTCACCTGCGGGACAGCGCCCCTATGGCTACACCTTC. This encodes CASSPAGQRPYGYTF.